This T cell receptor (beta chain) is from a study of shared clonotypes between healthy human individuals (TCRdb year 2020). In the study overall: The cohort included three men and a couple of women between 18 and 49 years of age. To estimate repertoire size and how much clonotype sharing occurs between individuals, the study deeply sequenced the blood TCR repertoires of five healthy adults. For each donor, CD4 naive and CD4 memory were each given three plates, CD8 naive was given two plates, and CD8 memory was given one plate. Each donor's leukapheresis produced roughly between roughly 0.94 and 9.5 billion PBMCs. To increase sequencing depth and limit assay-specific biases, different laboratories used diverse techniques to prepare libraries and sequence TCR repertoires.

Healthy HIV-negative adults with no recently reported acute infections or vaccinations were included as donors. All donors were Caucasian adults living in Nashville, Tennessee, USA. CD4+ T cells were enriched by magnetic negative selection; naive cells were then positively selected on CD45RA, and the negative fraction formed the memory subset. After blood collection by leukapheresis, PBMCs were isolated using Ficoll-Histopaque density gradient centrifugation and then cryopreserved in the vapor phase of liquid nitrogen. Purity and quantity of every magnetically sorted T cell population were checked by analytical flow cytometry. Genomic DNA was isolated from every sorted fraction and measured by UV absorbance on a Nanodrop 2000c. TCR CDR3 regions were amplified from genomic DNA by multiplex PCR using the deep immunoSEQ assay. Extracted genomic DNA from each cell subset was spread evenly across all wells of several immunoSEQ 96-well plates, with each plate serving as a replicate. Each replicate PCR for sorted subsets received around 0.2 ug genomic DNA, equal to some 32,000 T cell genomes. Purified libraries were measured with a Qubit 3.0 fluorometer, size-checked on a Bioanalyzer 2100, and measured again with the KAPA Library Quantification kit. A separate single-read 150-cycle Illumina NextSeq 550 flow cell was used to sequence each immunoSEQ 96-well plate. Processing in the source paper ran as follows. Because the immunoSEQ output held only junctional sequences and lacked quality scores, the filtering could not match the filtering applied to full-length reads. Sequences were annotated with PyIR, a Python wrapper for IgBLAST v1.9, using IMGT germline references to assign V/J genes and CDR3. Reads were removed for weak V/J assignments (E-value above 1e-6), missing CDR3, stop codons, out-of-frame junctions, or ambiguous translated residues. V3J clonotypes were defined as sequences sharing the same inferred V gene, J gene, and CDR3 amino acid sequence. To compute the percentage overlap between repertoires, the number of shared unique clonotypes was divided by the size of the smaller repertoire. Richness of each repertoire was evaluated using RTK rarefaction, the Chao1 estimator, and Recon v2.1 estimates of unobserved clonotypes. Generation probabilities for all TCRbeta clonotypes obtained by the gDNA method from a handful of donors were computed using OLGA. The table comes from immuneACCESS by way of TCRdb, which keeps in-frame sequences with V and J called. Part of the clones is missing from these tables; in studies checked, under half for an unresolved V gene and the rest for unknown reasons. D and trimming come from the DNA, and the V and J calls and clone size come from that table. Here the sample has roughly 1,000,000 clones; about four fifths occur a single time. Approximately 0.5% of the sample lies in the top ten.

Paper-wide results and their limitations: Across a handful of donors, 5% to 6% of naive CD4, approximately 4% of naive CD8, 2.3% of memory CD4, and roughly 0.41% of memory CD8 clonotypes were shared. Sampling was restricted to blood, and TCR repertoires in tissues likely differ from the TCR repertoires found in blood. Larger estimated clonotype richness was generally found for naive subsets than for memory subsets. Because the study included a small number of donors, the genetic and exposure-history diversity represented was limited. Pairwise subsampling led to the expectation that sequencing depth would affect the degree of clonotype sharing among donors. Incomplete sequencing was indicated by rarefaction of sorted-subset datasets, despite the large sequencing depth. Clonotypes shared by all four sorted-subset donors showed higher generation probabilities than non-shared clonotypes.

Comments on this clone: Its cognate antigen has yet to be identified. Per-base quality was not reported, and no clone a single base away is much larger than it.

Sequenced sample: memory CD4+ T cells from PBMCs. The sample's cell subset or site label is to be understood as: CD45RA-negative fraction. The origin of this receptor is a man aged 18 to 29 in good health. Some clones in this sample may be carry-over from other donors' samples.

The encoded CDR3 is CASSGWAEQETQYF. The base sequence is TGTGCCAGCAGTGGGTGGGCCGAACAAGAGACCCAGTACTTC. This receptor chain uses TRBV25-1 and TRBJ2-5; too little of a D gene remains to name it. The V end loses 4 bases and the J end loses 2 bases, and a stretch of 11 bases separates them. The cysteine opens and the phenylalanine closes a CDR3 of 14 amino acids. Just CDR3 DNA is preserved here, 42 bases in frame from base 1. The germline V gene specifies MGHDK as CDR1 and SYGVNS as CDR2.